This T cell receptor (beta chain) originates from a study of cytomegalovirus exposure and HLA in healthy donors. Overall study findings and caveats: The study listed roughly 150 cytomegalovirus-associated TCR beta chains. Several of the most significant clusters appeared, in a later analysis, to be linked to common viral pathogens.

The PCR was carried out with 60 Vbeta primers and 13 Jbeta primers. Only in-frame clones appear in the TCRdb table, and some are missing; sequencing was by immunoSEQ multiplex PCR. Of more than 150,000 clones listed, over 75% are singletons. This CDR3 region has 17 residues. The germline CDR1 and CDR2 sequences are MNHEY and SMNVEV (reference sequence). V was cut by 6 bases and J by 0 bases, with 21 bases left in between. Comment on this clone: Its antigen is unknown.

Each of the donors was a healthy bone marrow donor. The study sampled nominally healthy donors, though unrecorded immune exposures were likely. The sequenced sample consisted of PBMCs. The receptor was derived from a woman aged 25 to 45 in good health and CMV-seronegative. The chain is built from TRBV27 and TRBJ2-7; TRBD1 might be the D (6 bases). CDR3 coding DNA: TGTGCCAGCAGCCGCCTCGTTTCACAGGGAAGCTCCTACGAGCAGTACTTC. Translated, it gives CASSRLVSQGSSYEQYF.